This T cell receptor (beta chain) was sequenced in a study of blood T cell repertoires in COVID-19. The wider study: Nucleic acid was either cDNA or gDNA, and it came from T cells, B-cell-depleted T cells, or PBMCs.

The CDR3 covers 11 residues. Trimming took 4 bases from V and 2 from J, leaving 2 bases between them. Per the germline V gene, CDR1 is MDHEN and CDR2 is SYDVKM. Original methodology: Nucleated cell counts were estimated from reference gene primer amplification. Sequenced by immunoSEQ multiplex PCR; TCRdb stores in-frame clones only, minus some. V, J and clone size are taken as reported in that table, and D and trimming were inferred from the DNA itself. The table records approximately 100,000 clones, approximately 80% of them present only once. Concerning this clone itself: Other nucleotide sequences from this sample produce the same CDR3.

This chain connects TRBV28 to TRBJ1-2; no clear D. This receptor was identified in a man aged 65 to 85 with active or convalescent COVID-19. The sample was peripheral blood. The CDR3 DNA is TGTGCCAGCAGTTCAAACTATGGCTACACCTTC. Encoded protein: CASSSNYGYTF.